This record concerns one T cell receptor beta chain sequence. This sample was taken from a study of molecular identifiers for immune sequencing clone quantification. From the PCR reads, TCRdb called clonotypes with MiXCR, one entry per CDR3 protein. The data contain some 590,000 distinct CDR3 sequences, roughly 23% of them singletons. Germline V gives CDR1 SGHTA, CDR2 FQGNSA. The CDR3 totals 16 residues. V dropped 5 bases and J dropped 9 bases, with 25 bases sitting between them. The receptor was isolated from a human donor in good health. Some libraries in this study had Jurkat cell RNA spiked in. Sequencing was done on a sample of naive CD8+ T cells from blood, with Jurkat cell RNA spiked in. Subset given: FACS-sorted CD8+CD4-CCR7+CD45RA+ naive T cells. The chain links TRBV7-2 to TRBJ2-5, with D unresolved. The DNA of the CDR3 is TGTGCCAGCAGCCCTGCCGCTGGCAATACCGCCGAGCCCCAGTACTTC. Encoded protein: CASSPAAGNTAEPQYF.